This T cell receptor beta chain originates from a study of shared clonotypes between healthy human individuals. This CDR3 contains 18 residues. Losses at the gene ends were 3 bases for V and 3 bases for J; bases not matched to a gene: 12. The V gene's germline CDR1 is SGHVS and CDR2 FNYEAQ. Whole-study findings and limits: Sampling included only blood; tissue repertoires likely differ. Compared with clonotypes that all four donors shared, non-shared clonotypes had lower generation probabilities.

Points on this clone: The antigen is not known.

Under the authors' procedure: ImmunoSEQ yielded junction-only sequences lacking quality scores, so filtering differed. TCRdb's table, derived via immunoSEQ multiplex PCR, lists solely in-frame clones and lacks some. The V and J calls and clone size come from that table; D and trimming were worked out from the DNA. This sample has over 850,000 clones, with around 82% found just once. Sequences were obtained from memory CD4+ T cells from PBMCs. The subset is: CD45RA-negative fraction. The receptor was isolated from a man in his late teens or twenties in good health. Some clones in this sample may be carry-over from other donors' samples. V gene TRBV7-6 combines with J gene TRBJ2-3; TRBD1 aligns across 10 bases. The CDR3 is CASSFRAWTGGMTDTQYF. The DNA for the CDR3 is TGTGCCAGCAGCTTTCGTGCGTGGACAGGGGGAATGACAGATACGCAGTATTTT.